This entry lists 14 T cell receptor beta chains sequenced from one sample in a study of shared clonotypes between healthy human individuals. Some clones are missing from TCRdb's copy, which holds only in-frame ones; the method was immunoSEQ multiplex PCR. The sample yields roughly 2.6 million clones, around 90% seen once. The sequencing sample was made of naive CD4+ T cells sorted from blood. Subset in this sample: CD45RA+ positively selected. These receptors were obtained from a man younger than 30 in good health.

The V gene is TRBV5-1, the J gene TRBJ2-5, with 9 positions matching TRBD2. The V gene end was trimmed by 4 bases and the J gene end by 9 bases; junction bases not matched to a gene: 19. CDR3 length: 17 residues. Germline V gives CDR1 SGHRS, CDR2 YFSETQ. The CDR3 DNA reads TGCGCCAGCAGCGAGGCGGGCCTAGCGGGGTCGACGGGGGCCCAGTACTTC. As protein: CASSEAGLAGSTGAQYF.

The CDR3 nucleotides read TGTGCCTGGAGTGGGAAGGGAACTAATGAAAAACTGTTTTTT. Protein product: CAWSGKGTNEKLFF. The chain combines TRBV30 with TRBJ1-4; D is unclear. Germline CDR1 GTSNPN, CDR2 SVGIG (reference sequence). Trimming stripped 1 base from V and 1 base from J, with 7 bases between. The CDR3 runs to 14 residues.

The rearrangement joins TRBV19 to TRBJ2-7, with 10 bases that match TRBD2. J was trimmed by 0 bases and V by 6 bases; bases with no gene match: 11. In germline, CDR1 is LNHDA, CDR2 SQIVND (reference sequence). This CDR3 contains 17 residues. CDR3 nucleotide sequence: TGTGCCAGTAGCAATGGGCTAGCGGGGGCCCTCTCCTACGAGCAGTACTTC. It specifies CASSNGLAGALSYEQYF.

The sample holds one count of this clone. J is TRBJ2-3 and V is TRBV19; 7 bases are a match to TRBD1. Losses at the gene ends were 5 bases for V and 7 bases for J; bases not matched to a gene: 6. Germline CDR1 is LNHDA and CDR2 is SQIVND (reference sequence). The CDR3 is 13 amino acids. As DNA, the CDR3 is TGTGCCAGTAGTCTGGGGACAGATTATACGCAGTATTTT. As protein: CASSLGTDYTQYF.

The chain joins TRBV18 to TRBJ2-3; 9 nucleotides line up with TRBD1. Germline-derived CDR1 and CDR2 are KGHSH and LQKENI. The CDR3 loop spans 17 amino acids. V lost 3 bases to trimming and J lost 2 bases; unmatched junction nucleotides: 9. The CDR3 reads CASSPKGQGSITDTQYF. The CDR3, as DNA: TGTGCCAGCTCACCGAAGGGACAGGGAAGTATCACAGATACGCAGTATTTT.

This clone was detected only a few times. V and J are TRBV12-1 and TRBJ1-5. TRBV12-1 is an annotated pseudogene. This CDR3 has 12 residues. Written as DNA, the CDR3 is TGTGCCAGCGGAGAGGGGGGAGGGCCCCAGCATTTT. This sequence encodes CASGEGGGPQHF.

The chain is built from TRBV7-2 and TRBJ1-1, with TRBD1 as a possible D gene (6 bases). This CDR3 has 12 residues. Germline CDR1 is SGHTA and CDR2 is FQGNSA. The germline V and J ends were trimmed by 5 bases and 12 bases, with 16 bases remaining between them. Written as DNA, the CDR3 is TGTGCCAGCAGCCCCGGACAGAGGGTTCCTTTCTTT. Amino acid sequence: CASSPGQRVPFF. The whole variable domain, filled in from reference TRBV7-2 and TRBJ1-1, reads GAGVSQSPSNKVTEKGKDVELRCDPISGHTALYWYRQSLGQGLEFLIYFQGNSAPDKSGLPSDRFSAERTGGSVSTLTIQRTQQEDSAVYLCASSPGQRVPFFGQGTRLTVV.

The V gene is TRBV9, the J gene TRBJ2-7, with D perhaps matching TRBD2 (6 bases). V lost 4 bases, J lost 5 bases, and 19 bases lay in between. The CDR3 is 15 amino acids. From germline, CDR1 is SGDLS and CDR2 YYNGEE. CDR3 coding DNA: TGTGCCAGCAGCCCACAGGATGGGAGGCTAAACGAGCAGTACTTC. This encodes CASSPQDGRLNEQYF.

In its sample, this clone was seen once. V gene TRBV28 combines with J gene TRBJ1-4, with D unresolved. The CDR3 sequence is 15 residues long. V shed 6 bases and J shed 0 bases, with 11 bases lying between them. Germline CDR1 MDHEN, CDR2 SYDVKM. CDR3 protein: CASSTTPSTNEKLFF. CDR3 DNA: TGTGCCAGCAGCACGACACCTTCAACTAATGAAAAACTGTTTTTT.

The chain combines TRBV11-2 with TRBJ2-5, with TRBD2 matching 7 bases. CDR1 is SGHAT and CDR2 is FQNNGV in the germline V gene. With V trimmed by 7 bases and J by 5 bases, 10 bases remained unmatched. This CDR3 comprises 14 residues. The CDR3 DNA reads as TGTGCCAGCACCGACGAGGGAGGGCGGGAGACCCAGTACTTC. This codes for CASTDEGGRETQYF.

The chain couples TRBV11-2 to TRBJ2-5, with D possibly being TRBD1 (6 bases). The end of the DNA is better explained by TRBJ2-7, so the J call may be wrong. The germline V gene encodes CDR1 SGHAT and CDR2 FQNNGV. This CDR3 spans 15 amino acids. Here the CDR3 reads CASSLQGSISYEQYF. The CDR3 DNA sequence: TGTGCCAGCAGCTTACAGGGGTCAATTTCCTACGAGCAGTACTTC.

J is TRBJ2-7 and V is TRBV5-1, with D hard to call. V lost 8 bases, J lost 3 bases, and 18 bases lay in between. The CDR3 consists of 14 residues. CDR1 SGHRS and CDR2 YFSETQ come from the germline V gene. The CDR3 reads CASNLNGLLYEQYF. The CDR3 nucleotides read TGCGCCAGTAACCTAAACGGGCTACTCTACGAGCAGTACTTC.

CDR3 sequence: CASSLDWETATGELFF. CDR3 bases: TGTGCCAGCAGCTTAGATTGGGAAACGGCTACCGGGGAGCTGTTTTTT. The chain is built from TRBV11-3 and TRBJ2-2; no reliable D call. This CDR3 contains 16 residues. V shed 0 bases and J shed 5 bases, with 13 bases lying between them. Germline CDR1 reads SGHNT; CDR2 reads YENEEA.

The rearrangement joins TRBV10-3 to TRBJ2-1; D may be TRBD1 or TRBD2 (5 bases each). The germline V gene has CDR1 ENHRY and CDR2 SYGVKD. V gave up 10 bases and J gave up 6 bases, with 10 bases separating them. The CDR3 covers 11 residues. The CDR3 region has the DNA TGTGCCACCCGGGGCGGCAATGAGCAGTTCTTC. It is translated as CATRGGNEQFF.